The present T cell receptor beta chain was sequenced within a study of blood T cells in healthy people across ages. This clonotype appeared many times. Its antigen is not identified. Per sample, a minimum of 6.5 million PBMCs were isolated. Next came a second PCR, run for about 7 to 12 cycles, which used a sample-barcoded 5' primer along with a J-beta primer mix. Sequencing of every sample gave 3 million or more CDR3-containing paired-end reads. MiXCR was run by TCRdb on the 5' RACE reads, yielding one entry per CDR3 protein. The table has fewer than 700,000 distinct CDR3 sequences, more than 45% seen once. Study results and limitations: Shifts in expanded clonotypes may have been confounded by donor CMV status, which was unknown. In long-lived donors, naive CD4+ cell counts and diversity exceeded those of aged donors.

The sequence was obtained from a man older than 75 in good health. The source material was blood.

CDR3 region: CASSASGTTDTQYF. For the CDR3, the DNA is TGTGCCAGCAGTGCTAGCGGCACCACAGATACGCAGTATTTT. The V and J genes are TRBV6-6 and TRBJ2-3, with TRBD2 matching over 7 bases. Germline V gene sequence: CDR1 MNHNY, CDR2 SVGAGI (reference sequence). CDR3 size: 14 residues. Trimming removed 5 bases from V and 2 bases from J; junction bases left unmatched: 4.